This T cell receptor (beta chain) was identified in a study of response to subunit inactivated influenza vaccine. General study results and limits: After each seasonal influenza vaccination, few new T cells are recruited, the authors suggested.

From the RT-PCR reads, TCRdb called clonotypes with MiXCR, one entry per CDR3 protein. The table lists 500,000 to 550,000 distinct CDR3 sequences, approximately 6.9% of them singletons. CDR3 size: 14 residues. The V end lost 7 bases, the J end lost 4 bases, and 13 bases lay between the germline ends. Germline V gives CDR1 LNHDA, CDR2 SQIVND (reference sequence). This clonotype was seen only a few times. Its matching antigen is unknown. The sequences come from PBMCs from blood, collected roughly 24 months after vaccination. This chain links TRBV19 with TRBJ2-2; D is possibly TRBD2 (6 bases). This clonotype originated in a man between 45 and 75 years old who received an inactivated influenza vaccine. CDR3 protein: CASTEGRGTGELFF. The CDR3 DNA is TGTGCCAGTACGGAGGGGCGCGGCACCGGGGAGCTGTTTTTT. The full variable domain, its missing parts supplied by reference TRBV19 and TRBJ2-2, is DGGITQSPKYLFRKEGQNVTLSCEQNLNHDAMYWYRQDPGQGLRLIYYSQIVNDFQKGDIAEGYSVSREKKESFPLTVTSAQKNPTAFYLCASTEGRGTGELFFGEGSRLTVL.